The 29 T cell receptor beta chains presented below share a single source sample, sequenced in a study of cytomegalovirus exposure and HLA in healthy donors. Use of 60 Vbeta and 13 Jbeta primers characterized the PCR. The table came from immunoSEQ multiplex PCR; TCRdb's copy has only in-frame clones and leaves some out. The sample has about 77,000 clones; 78% are singletons. The source material was PBMCs. Source of these receptors: a middle-aged man in good health and CMV-seronegative.

J is TRBJ2-1 and V is TRBV6-1; 11 nucleotides line up with TRBD2. The CDR3 is 17 amino acids. CDR1 is MNHNS and CDR2 is SASEGT in the germline V gene. With V trimmed by 0 bases and J by 7 bases, 8 bases remained unmatched. CDR3 sequence reads: CASSEALLAGGGNEQFF. CDR3 bases: TGTGCCAGCAGTGAAGCGCTTCTAGCGGGAGGCGGGAATGAGCAGTTCTTC.

The chain has TRBV28 and TRBJ2-2, with 9 bases that match TRBD1. The CDR3 sequence is 16 residues long. After removal of 7 bases from V and 2 bases from J, the junction contained 8 bases not matched to a gene. Germline V gene sequence: CDR1 MDHEN, CDR2 SYDVKM. The CDR3 DNA reads as TGTGCCAGCACCTTGCTGGGACAGGGCAACACCGGGGAGCTGTTTTTT. It specifies CASTLLGQGNTGELFF.

This clone was observed a single time. This sequence joins TRBV6-1 and TRBJ2-2; TRBD1 is a possible D gene (7 bases). The CDR3 extends over 14 amino acids. The germline CDR1 and CDR2 sequences are MNHNS and SASEGT. Trimming pared 6 bases from V and 6 bases from J, leaving 14 bases between. The CDR3 DNA is TGTGCCAGCAGGCCAGGGGGGTTCTCCGGGGAGCTGTTTTTT. Residues: CASRPGGFSGELFF.

V is TRBV7-2 and J is TRBJ2-7; 11 bases agree with TRBD2. The V segment lost 2 bases and the J segment 6 bases; nucleotides outside the gene matches: 9. Germline values: CDR1 SGHTA, CDR2 FQGNSA. The CDR3 contains 16 residues. CDR3 protein: CASSLMGSGRAPEQYF. CDR3 bases: TGTGCCAGCAGCTTAATGGGTAGCGGGAGGGCCCCCGAGCAGTACTTC. The full variable domain, rest sourced from reference TRBV7-2 and TRBJ2-7, is GAGVSQSPSNKVTEKGKDVELRCDPISGHTALYWYRQSLGQGLEFLIYFQGNSAPDKSGLPSDRFSAERTGGSVSTLTIQRTQQEDSAVYLCASSLMGSGRAPEQYFGPGTRLTVT.

The chain combines TRBV7-2 with TRBJ1-1; 7 bases match TRBD1. The J segment lost 6 bases and the V segment lost 1 base, leaving 11 bases of the junction unmatched. The CDR3 contains 16 residues. Germline CDR1 reads SGHTA; CDR2 reads FQGNSA. CDR3 bases: TGTGCCAGCAGCTTAGTGGAGGGGGCGGGAATATCTGAAGCTTTCTTT. Translated, it gives CASSLVEGAGISEAFF.

The V gene is TRBV27, the J gene TRBJ1-1; 7 bases align to TRBD1. This CDR3 has 18 residues. V was clipped by 5 bases and J by 1 base; unmatched bases: 16. Germline CDR1 is MNHEY and CDR2 is SMNVEV (reference sequence). The CDR3 loop reads CASSTRTGASFGNTEAFF. CDR3 nucleotide sequence: TGTGCCAGCAGTACCCGGACAGGCGCCTCCTTCGGGAACACTGAAGCTTTCTTT.

CDR3 DNA sequence: TGTGCCAGCAGTCCAGGGGGCGACTATGGCTACACCTTC. The encoded protein is CASSPGGDYGYTF. This sequence joins TRBV28 and TRBJ1-2; 8 bases align to TRBD1. The CDR3 length is 13 residues. Germline loops: CDR1 MDHEN, CDR2 SYDVKM. V shed 5 bases, J shed 3 bases, and the junction held 2 bases outside the gene matches.

The chain uses TRBV5-1 and TRBJ2-7; 8 nucleotides align to TRBD2. Germline loops: CDR1 SGHRS, CDR2 YFSETQ. The trim removed 4 bases at V and 5 bases at J, leaving 14 bases unmatched. The length of the CDR3 is 16 residues. For the CDR3, the DNA is TGCGCCAGCAGCCGGGGGCGGTCTAGCGGGTTCAACGAGCAGTACTTC. Translating it yields CASSRGRSSGFNEQYF.

The V and J genes are TRBV6-1 and TRBJ2-7; 10 bases are a match to TRBD2. This CDR3 comprises 15 residues. CDR1 is MNHNS, CDR2 SASEGT, per germline. V was pared by 1 base and J by 4 bases, with 4 bases of the junction left unmatched. CDR3 DNA sequence: TGTGCCAGCAGTGAAGTACTAGCGGGAAAGTACGAGCAGTACTTC. It codes for CASSEVLAGKYEQYF.

The rearrangement joins TRBV5-8 to TRBJ1-1; 7 nucleotides match TRBD1. Germline lookup yields CDR1 SGHTS and CDR2 YDEGEE. J gave up 2 bases and V 3 bases, and 7 bases lay outside the gene matches. The CDR3 is made up of 15 amino acids. CDR3 bases: TGTGCCAGCAGCTGGGGACAGAGTTTAAACACTGAAGCTTTCTTT. Its translation: CASSWGQSLNTEAFF.

The V call is TRBV28, the J call TRBJ1-3, with TRBD1 matching 7 bases. Trimming removed 6 bases from V and 5 bases from J; junction bases left unmatched: 4. CDR1 and CDR2 from the germline V gene are MDHEN and SYDVKM. This CDR3 contains 13 residues. CDR3 in amino acids: CASRQGSRNTIYF. CDR3 coding DNA: TGTGCCAGCAGACAGGGGTCCCGAAACACCATATATTTT. Using reference TRBV28 and TRBJ1-3 for the parts outside the CDR3, the full variable domain is DVKVTQSSRYLVKRTGEKVFLECVQDMDHENMFWYRQDPGLGLRLIYFSYDVKMKEKGDIPEGYSVSREKKERFSLILESASTNQTSMYLCASRQGSRNTIYFGEGSWLTVV.

This clone has only a few counts. The CDR3 sequence: CASRRERGGMAYEQYF. The CDR3 DNA is TGTGCCAGCAGGCGAGAACGGGGTGGTATGGCCTACGAGCAGTACTTC. J is TRBJ2-7 and V is TRBV4-2, with D possibly TRBD2 on 5 matching bases. CDR3 length: 16 residues. V was cut by 6 bases and J by 2 bases, with 20 bases left in between. Germline V CDR1 and CDR2: LGHNA, YNFKEQ.

This clone was seen only a few times. The chain's CDR3 is CASSQRAGENIQYF. The CDR3 DNA is TGTGCCAGCAGCCAACGAGCGGGTGAAAACATTCAGTACTTC. This chain links TRBV14 with TRBJ2-4; the D gene is possibly TRBD2 (6 bases). V dropped 2 bases and J dropped 5 bases, with 10 bases sitting between them. The CDR3 totals 14 residues. CDR1 is SGHDN, CDR2 FVKESK, per germline.

The chain combines TRBV7-3 with TRBJ2-3; TRBD1 agrees at 8 bases. Trimming removed 2 bases from V and 4 bases from J; junction bases left unmatched: 5. Germline V CDR1 and CDR2: SGHTA, FQGTGA. The CDR3 has 15 residues. The CDR3, as DNA: TGTGCCAGCAGCTTAGGGCCAGGGGGCTCAGATACGCAGTATTTT. It translates to CASSLGPGGSDTQYF.

The rearrangement links TRBV5-6 to TRBJ2-5, with 11 bases aligning to TRBD1. The V and J ends lost 3 bases and 4 bases, in that order; junction bases with no gene match: 14. Germline V gene lookup returns CDR1 SGHDT and CDR2 YYEEEE. This CDR3 has 18 amino acids. CDR3 in amino acids: CASSSLTSDRGRRETQYF. In DNA form, the CDR3 reads TGTGCCAGCAGCTCCCTGACTTCGGACAGGGGGCGGCGAGAGACCCAGTACTTC.

The chain links TRBV19 to TRBJ2-1, with 8 bases that match TRBD2. The CDR3 has 13 amino acids. Trimming at V came to 7 bases and at J to 4 bases, leaving 3 bases not matched to a gene. In germline, CDR1 is LNHDA, CDR2 SQIVND (reference sequence). The CDR3 spells CASMTSEYNEQFF. The CDR3 coding sequence is TGTGCCAGTATGACTAGCGAATACAATGAGCAGTTCTTC.

This chain uses TRBV5-6 with TRBJ1-1; no definite D call. This CDR3 spans 13 amino acids. Germline CDR1 and CDR2: SGHDT and YYEEEE. Trimming removed 1 base from V and 1 base from J, with 5 bases in between. This CDR3 reads CASSLLQNTEAFF. The CDR3 region has the DNA TGTGCCAGCAGCTTGTTACAGAACACTGAAGCTTTCTTT.

The chain links TRBV27 to TRBJ2-3, with 7 positions matching TRBD1. Losses at the gene ends were 6 bases for V and 2 bases for J; bases not matched to a gene: 5. The CDR3 is made up of 14 amino acids. Germline V gene data show CDR1 as MNHEY and CDR2 as SMNVEV (reference sequence). DNA of the CDR3: TGTGCCAGCAGGAGGGACAGAAACACAGATACGCAGTATTTT. This sequence encodes CASRRDRNTDTQYF.

The chain uses TRBV29-1 and TRBJ1-5, with D possibly TRBD1 on 6 matching bases. Trimming removed 4 bases at V and 4 bases at J, with 20 bases between. The CDR3 runs 16 residues. CDR1 SQVTM and CDR2 ANQGSEA come from the germline V gene. CDR3 bases: TGCAGCGTTGGGAGACAGGTCTATACGATGAATCAGCCCCAGCATTTT. Amino acid sequence: CSVGRQVYTMNQPQHF. The full variable domain, with the rest looked up from reference TRBV29-1 and TRBJ1-5, is SAVISQKPSRDICQRGTSLTIQCQVDSQVTMMFWYRQQPGQSLTLIATANQGSEATYESGFVIDKFPISRPNLTFSTLTVSNMSPEDSSIYLCSVGRQVYTMNQPQHFGDGTRLSIL.

This rearrangement joins TRBV28 to TRBJ2-5; perhaps TRBD1 as D (5 bases). With 5 bases removed from V and 5 bases from J, the gap between germline ends came to 15 bases. The CDR3 is 14 residues long. Germline CDR1 MDHEN, CDR2 SYDVKM. The CDR3 bases are TGTGCCAGCAGTGAAAGCCAGGGCTTGGAGACCCAGTACTTC. Translating it yields CASSESQGLETQYF.

The genes are TRBV9 and TRBJ1-5; D gene uncertain. CDR1 and CDR2 from the germline V gene are SGDLS and YYNGEE. The CDR3 has 15 residues. V lost 0 bases to trimming and J lost 2 bases, with 9 bases between them. The CDR3 sequence is CASSVAPQGNQPQHF. CDR3 DNA sequence: TGTGCCAGCAGCGTAGCTCCTCAGGGCAATCAGCCCCAGCATTTT.

This sequence joins TRBV16 and TRBJ1-3; no firm D call. V lost 0 bases and J lost 0, with 9 bases in between. Germline CDR1 and CDR2: KGHSY and FQNENV. This CDR3 spans 16 amino acids. The chain's CDR3 is CASSQSAPNSGNTIYF. DNA for the CDR3: TGTGCCAGCAGCCAATCGGCTCCGAACTCTGGAAACACCATATATTTT.

V and J are TRBV7-2 and TRBJ2-1, with D possibly TRBD2 on 6 matching bases. This CDR3 has 16 amino acids. The germline CDR1 and CDR2 sequences are SGHTA and FQGNSA. V was clipped by 5 bases and J by 10 bases, with 24 bases between them. Here the CDR3 DNA reads TGTGCCAGCAGCCCCGGGATGCTCCCCGGGGGTCGGGAGCAGTTCTTC. It codes for CASSPGMLPGGREQFF.

V usage is TRBV11-2 and J usage is TRBJ2-7; possible D gene TRBD2, 5 bases. Trimming cost V 4 bases and J 0 bases, with 10 bases left between them. The CDR3 has 14 amino acids. Germline V gene data show CDR1 as SGHAT and CDR2 as FQNNGV. The CDR3 reads CASSSTEGSYEQYF. Here the CDR3 DNA reads TGTGCCAGCAGCTCCACTGAGGGCTCCTACGAGCAGTACTTC.

This sequence joins TRBV27 and TRBJ1-4, with 9 bases fitting TRBD1. Losses at the gene ends were 10 bases for V and 6 bases for J; bases not matched to a gene: 15. The CDR3 extends over 16 amino acids. Germline values: CDR1 MNHEY, CDR2 SMNVEV (reference sequence). CDR3: CANPGQGLRRDEKLFF. The CDR3 nucleotides read TGTGCCAACCCGGGACAGGGACTAAGACGAGATGAAAAACTGTTTTTT.

This clone was seen a handful of times. The chain combines TRBV11-2 with TRBJ1-2, with D possibly matching TRBD1 (5 bases). Per germline, CDR1 SGHAT and CDR2 FQNNGV. Trimming stripped 2 bases from V and 2 bases from J, with 12 bases between. The CDR3 is made up of 15 amino acids. Here the CDR3 reads CASSLLREINYGYTF. DNA for the CDR3: TGTGCCAGCAGCTTACTCAGGGAAATCAACTATGGCTACACCTTC.

This sequence joins TRBV30 and TRBJ1-2; 10 nucleotides match TRBD1. Germline trimming cut 6 bases from V and 4 bases from J; bases unmatched to any gene: 5. The V gene's germline CDR1 is GTSNPN and CDR2 SVGIG (reference sequence). The CDR3 covers 13 residues. CDR3 sequence reads: CACPGQGFYGYTF. The DNA of the CDR3 is TGTGCCTGCCCGGGACAGGGGTTCTATGGCTACACCTTC.

This chain uses TRBV14 with TRBJ2-7; TRBD2 is a possible D gene (6 bases). CDR3 length equals 15 residues. The V end lost 1 base, the J end lost 2 bases, and 12 bases lay between the germline ends. Germline CDR1 reads SGHDN; CDR2 reads FVKESK. CDR3 coding DNA: TGTGCCAGCAGCCAAGGCGGGACTCTGGCCTACGAGCAGTACTTC. Translating gives CASSQGGTLAYEQYF. The whole variable domain, remainder taken from reference TRBV14 and TRBJ2-7, is EAGVTQFPSHSVIEKGQTVTLRCDPISGHDNLYWYRRVMGKEIKFLLHFVKESKQDESGMPNNRFLAERTGGTYSTLKVQPAELEDSGVYFCASSQGGTLAYEQYFGPGTRLTVT.

CDR3 coding DNA: TGTGCCAGCATCGCGGGAAGCTCTGGAAACACCATATATTTT. Translated, it gives CASIAGSSGNTIYF. The chain links TRBV6-5 to TRBJ1-3; D unresolved. The V gene lost 7 bases and the J gene lost 0 bases, with 10 bases spanning the gap. The CDR3 runs to 14 residues. Germline V CDR1 and CDR2: MNHEY, SVGAGI.